This T cell receptor beta chain was sequenced for a study of cytomegalovirus exposure and HLA in healthy donors. Turning to the study itself: The Caucasian-associated ancestry cluster contained around four fifths of the roughly 400 genotyped donors.

The V gene's germline CDR1 is MNHEY and CDR2 SVGAGI. Trimming at V came to 7 bases and at J to 12 bases, leaving 9 bases not matched to a gene. CDR3 length: 13 amino acids. PCR employed 60 Vbeta and 13 Jbeta primers. The repertoire was sequenced with immunoSEQ multiplex PCR; TCRdb's copy has only in-frame clones and lacks some. The table records 60,000 to 70,000 clones, roughly 75% of them present only once. The sequencing input was PBMCs. The chain has TRBV6-5 and TRBJ2-1, with 10 bases identical to TRBD2. This TCR came from a woman younger than 45 in good health and CMV-seronegative. CDR3 sequence (DNA): TGTGCCAGCACCTCCACCCAGCGGGAGGGGCAGTTCTTC. This codes for CASTSTQREGQFF.